A selection of T cell receptor beta chains follows, all from one sample in a study of shared clonotypes between healthy human individuals. The data were produced by immunoSEQ multiplex PCR, yet TCRdb's version contains in-frame clones alone and is incomplete. The sample includes around 2.5 million clones, 93% of them seen just once. Source material: naive CD4+ T cells from PBMCs. These receptors all come from a man aged 18 to 29 in good health. Some clones in this sample may be carry-over from other donors' samples. CDR3s include the opening cysteine and the closing phenylalanine or tryptophan.

v_gene	j_gene	CDR3aa
TRBV19	TRBJ2-6	CASSIVGEAGANVLTF
TRBV5-1	TRBJ2-4	CASSRGLAGANIQYF
TRBV19	TRBJ1-4	CATRTGKGPNEKLFF
TRBV15	TRBJ2-5	CATSRWDSQETQYF
TRBV27	TRBJ2-1	CASSFRQQYSYNEQFF
TRBV7-2	TRBJ2-1	CASSPDSNTYNEQFF
TRBV6-1	TRBJ2-3	CASSLRTGSTDTQYF
TRBV27	TRBJ1-1	CASSPSVGATEAFF
TRBV29-1	TRBJ1-3	CSVEVSGAGNTIYF
TRBV5-4	TRBJ2-5	CASSRGQGMKETQYF
TRBV27	TRBJ2-3	CASRRGYTDTQYF
TRBV7-2	TRBJ1-2	CASSLGTGAYGYTF
TRBV4-3	TRBJ2-7	CASSQDLSGEVRRYF
TRBV7-9	TRBJ1-1	CASSAMTGGQTEAFF
TRBV7-3	TRBJ2-1	CASSAADNEQFF
TRBV30	TRBJ2-3	CAWSLSGDTQYF
TRBV4-1	TRBJ1-3	CASSQGGQGALGNTIYF
TRBV10-3	TRBJ2-2	CAIRGSTNTGELFF
TRBV5-1	TRBJ2-2	CASSLEIPPGELFF
TRBV4-2	TRBJ2-1	CASSQVGGTYNEQFF
TRBV5-4	TRBJ2-7	CASSLDGTGQHEQYF
TRBV25-1	TRBJ1-2	CASSEDRFTWNYGYTF
TRBV30	TRBJ2-5	CAWSPPGGETQYF
TRBV19	TRBJ1-2	CASSIPQGSNGYTF
TRBV6-5	TRBJ1-1	CASSYVANTEAFF
TRBV5-1	TRBJ2-7	CASGRDSGSYEQYF
TRBV2	TRBJ1-3	CASGGQLTGNTIYF
TRBV20-1	TRBJ1-2	CSATGQYGYTF
TRBV2	TRBJ2-7	CASSTAMPPYEQYF
TRBV4-3	TRBJ2-3	CASSQEAGGRDTQYF
TRBV5-1	TRBJ2-5	CASTVGAGETQYF
TRBV29-1	TRBJ2-1	CSDRTSGTNSYNEQFF
TRBV5-5	TRBJ1-2	CASSLELINYGYTF
TRBV7-9	TRBJ1-3	CASSSSGSGNTIYF
TRBV27	TRBJ2-1	CASSFLGPGLRDNEQFF
TRBV7-6	TRBJ2-2	CASSHLGLVSNTGELFF
TRBV9	TRBJ2-1	CASSIQGGLTYNEQFF
TRBV4-3	TRBJ2-2	CASSRGTGINTGELFF
TRBV12-2	TRBJ2-1	CASRESGRCLAGKSRKVGEQFF
TRBV12-5	TRBJ1-5	CASGSSGRRDQPQHF
TRBV5-1	TRBJ1-1	CASSYSTAGEGAFF
TRBV10-3	TRBJ2-3	CACSSGLAGRGTDTQYF
TRBV19	TRBJ2-4	CASSIDYRAGKNIQYF
TRBV6-1	TRBJ2-5	CASSELTSSETQYF
TRBV7-9	TRBJ1-4	CASSVQKNEKLFF
TRBV27	TRBJ2-2	CASSSRKGTEFTGELFF
TRBV19	TRBJ2-7	CASSRPGTRTYEQYF
TRBV19	TRBJ2-7	CASSVSPRQHEQYF
TRBV2	TRBJ1-3	CAFRDGGNTIYF
TRBV7-2	TRBJ2-2	CASSFNSGSSGELFF
TRBV7-2	TRBJ2-2	CASRFPGLAGTVLFF
TRBV5-1	TRBJ2-5	CASSLLRGEETQYF
TRBV11-2	TRBJ2-2	CASSYRDSSTGELFF
TRBV4-1	TRBJ2-1	CASSSAAGRPTGEQFF
TRBV7-3	TRBJ1-2	CASTSYPGQGIYGYTF
TRBV9	TRBJ2-5	CASSVEAQTSAMTQYF
TRBV6-5	TRBJ2-7	CASSYYPTRYEQYF
TRBV14	TRBJ2-4	CASSRAKGLQGVDIQYF